The 2 T cell receptor beta chains in this list originate from one sample, sequenced in a study of blood T cell repertoires in COVID-19. Produced via immunoSEQ multiplex PCR; TCRdb's table is partial and in-frame only. The sample has 39,000 or so clones; nearly 90% are singletons. The sequenced sample was peripheral blood. The receptor source for this set is a human donor in a cohort sampled during active COVID-19.

This chain links TRBV30 with TRBJ1-2; D unresolved. Trimming cost V 0 bases and J 4 bases, with 9 bases left between them. Germline V gene data show CDR1 as GTSNPN and CDR2 as SVGIG (reference sequence). The CDR3 has 13 amino acids. CDR3 bases: TGTGCCTGGAGTGTAAGGCGGGGCTATGGCTACACCTTC. Protein sequence: CAWSVRRGYGYTF.

This clone has only a few counts. J is TRBJ1-2 and V is TRBV6-1; D gene unclear. Germline CDR1 is MNHNS and CDR2 is SASEGT. CDR3 length equals 13 residues. Trimming stripped 3 bases from V and 2 bases from J, with 7 bases between. This chain's CDR3 is CASSESGNYGYTF. The CDR3 DNA follows: TGTGCCAGCAGTGAGTCCGGGAACTATGGCTACACCTTC.